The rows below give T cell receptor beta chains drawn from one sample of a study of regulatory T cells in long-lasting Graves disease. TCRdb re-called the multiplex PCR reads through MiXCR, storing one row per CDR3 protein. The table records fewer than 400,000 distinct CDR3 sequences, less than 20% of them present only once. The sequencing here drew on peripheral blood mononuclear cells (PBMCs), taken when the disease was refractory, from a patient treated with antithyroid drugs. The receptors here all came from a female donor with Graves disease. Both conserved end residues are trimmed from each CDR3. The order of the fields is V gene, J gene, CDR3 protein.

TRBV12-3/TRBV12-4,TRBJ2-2,ASTPLAGAVEGLF
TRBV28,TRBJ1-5,ASSILPQIHSNQPQH
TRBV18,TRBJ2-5,ASSTQQGIQETQY
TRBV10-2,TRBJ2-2,ASSELGLTPTGELF
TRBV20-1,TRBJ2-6,SARRYLGRSGANVLT
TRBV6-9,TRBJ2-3,ASRYAGLAARTDTQY
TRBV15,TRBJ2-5,ATSREAVAGGSQY
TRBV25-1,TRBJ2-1,ASSAGTSGGTDGEQF
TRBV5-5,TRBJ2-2,ASSLGRPGGGELF
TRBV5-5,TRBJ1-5,ASSGGQGVNQPQH
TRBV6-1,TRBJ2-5,ASQETQY
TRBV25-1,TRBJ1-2,ASSARGQGGGYT
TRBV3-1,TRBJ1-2,ASSQDTGMEGYT
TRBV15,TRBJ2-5,ATSRDRLAGLSETQY
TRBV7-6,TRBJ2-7,ASSLGLGGAGVLWNTYEQY
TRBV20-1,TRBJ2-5,SAMAIRETQY
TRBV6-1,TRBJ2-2,ASSAKAPGLAGGPGTGELF
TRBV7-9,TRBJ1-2,ASSRVGTGDGYT
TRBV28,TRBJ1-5,ASRVPGQGSMH
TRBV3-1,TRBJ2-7,ASSQFIGAEQY
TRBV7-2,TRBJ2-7,ASSLPGTPEQY
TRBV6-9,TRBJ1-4,DSSFATNEKLF
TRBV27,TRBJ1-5,ASSLRTEGQPQH
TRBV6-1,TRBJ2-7,ASSEFTGTGGSEQY
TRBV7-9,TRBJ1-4,ASSLQTGTEKLF
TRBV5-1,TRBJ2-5,ASSFGTTQETQY
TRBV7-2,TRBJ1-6,ASSLIDRGSPLH
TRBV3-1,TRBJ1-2,ASSLQGQYGYT
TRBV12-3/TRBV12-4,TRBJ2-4,ASSLRGLAEAKNIQY
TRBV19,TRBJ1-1,ASLKRGTGAF
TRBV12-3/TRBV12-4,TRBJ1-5,ASRGTFSNQPQH
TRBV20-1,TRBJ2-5,SASGLAGETQY
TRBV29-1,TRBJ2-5,SVERGTGETQY
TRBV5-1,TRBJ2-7,ASSSTSGPLTYEQY
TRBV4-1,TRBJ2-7,ASSQGLAGTYEQY
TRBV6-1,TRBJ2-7,ASSPGQGSTYEQY
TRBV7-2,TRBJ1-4,ASSLGGANNEKLF
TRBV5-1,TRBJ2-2,ASSWDSITGELF
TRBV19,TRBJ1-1,ASSYQGGTEAF
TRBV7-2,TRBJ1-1,ASSPHGVPNTEAF
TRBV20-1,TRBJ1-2,SAPRGINYGYT
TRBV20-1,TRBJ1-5,SVQTDTNQPQH
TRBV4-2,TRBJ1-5,ASSQGGARSNQPQH
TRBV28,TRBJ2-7,ASSPWTLRFYEQY
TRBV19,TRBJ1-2,ATRQGLYGYT
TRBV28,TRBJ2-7,ASVAGVINEQY
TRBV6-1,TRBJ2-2,ASRGLSGALVTGELF
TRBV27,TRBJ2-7,ASSLSPRTYEQY